This T cell receptor beta chain was obtained from a study of Ad26.COV2.S vaccination and SARS-CoV-2 variants. Study information: It was the COV1001 Ad26.COV2.S trial arm that included the donor.

The treatment denotes: around 19 received Ad26.COV2.S at low or high dose, single or two shots; a few received placebo; per-sample allocation not given. Vaccine and placebo recipients were sampled on day 63 after the first injection. Immunization relied on an Ad26 vector, which expressed Wuhan-strain SARS-CoV-2 spike. Repertoires were generated with immunoSEQ multiplex PCR, while TCRdb's copy carries only in-frame clones and drops some. The sample lists some 420,000 clones, over 75% occurring once. With 0 bases removed from V and 9 bases from J, the gap between germline ends came to 18 bases. Germline values: CDR1 SGHRS, CDR2 YFSETQ. This CDR3 region has 15 residues.

The chain couples TRBV5-1 to TRBJ1-2; weak D call: TRBD1 (5 bases). This TCR came from a person between 18 and 65 years old who received the Ad26.COV2.S COVID-19 vaccine or a placebo. The sample in question was peripheral blood, obtained in a trial of Ad26.COV2.S vaccine versus placebo. CDR3 residues: CASSLDGTDGRSYTF. For the CDR3, the DNA is TGCGCCAGCAGCTTGGATGGGACCGACGGTAGGAGCTACACCTTC.